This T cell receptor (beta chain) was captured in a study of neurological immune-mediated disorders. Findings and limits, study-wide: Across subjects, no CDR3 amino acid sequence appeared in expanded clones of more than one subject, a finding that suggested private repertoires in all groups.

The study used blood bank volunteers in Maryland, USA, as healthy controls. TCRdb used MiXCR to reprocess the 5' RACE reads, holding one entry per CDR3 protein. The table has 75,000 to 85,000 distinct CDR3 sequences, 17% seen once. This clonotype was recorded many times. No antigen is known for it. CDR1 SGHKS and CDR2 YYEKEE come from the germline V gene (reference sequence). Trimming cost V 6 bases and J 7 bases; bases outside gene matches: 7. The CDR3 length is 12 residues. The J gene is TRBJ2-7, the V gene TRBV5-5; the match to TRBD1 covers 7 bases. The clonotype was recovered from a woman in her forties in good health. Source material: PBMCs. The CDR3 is CASTETGLEQYV. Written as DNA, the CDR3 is TGTGCCAGCACCGAGACAGGGTTAGAGCAGTACGTC.